Listed below are T cell receptor beta chains from one sample, sequenced in a study of shared clonotypes between healthy human individuals. The assay was immunoSEQ multiplex PCR, and TCRdb's table has in-frame clones only and misses some. Here the sample spans 2 million to 2.5 million clones, around 95% being singletons. The source material was naive CD4+ T cells sorted from blood. Source of these receptors: a man in his late teens or twenties in good health. CDR3s include the opening cysteine and the closing phenylalanine or tryptophan. A D gene is named only where the DNA matches it firmly. The listing skips clone size in some rows; elsewhere it reads once, few, many or a size class.

CASSLESVAGRGGIQYF,TGTGCCAGCAGCTTAGAGTCGGTGGCAGGGCGTGGGGGCATTCAGTACTTC,TRBV7-8,TRBJ2-4,NA,NA
CASINEGAGYGEQYF,TGTGCCAGCATAAATGAGGGGGCAGGCTATGGGGAGCAGTACTTC,TRBV6-1,TRBJ2-7,TRBD1,NA
CASSPDRYGQPQHF,TGTGCCAGCAGTCCTGACAGGTATGGCCAGCCCCAGCATTTT,TRBV27,TRBJ1-5,NA,NA
CASSFEQNSPLHF,TGTGCCAGCAGCTTCGAACAAAATTCACCCCTCCACTTT,TRBV11-2,TRBJ1-6,NA,NA
CASRRGGSNTGELFF,TGCGCCAGCCGGCGGGGAGGATCGAACACCGGGGAGCTGTTTTTT,TRBV10-2,TRBJ2-2,NA,NA
CASSLIRLNYGYTF,TGTGCCAGCAGCTTGATTAGGCTTAACTATGGCTACACCTTC,TRBV5-6,TRBJ1-2,NA,NA
CASTQTSGRNEQYF,TGTGCCAGCACCCAGACTAGCGGGAGGAACGAGCAGTACTTC,TRBV6-5,TRBJ2-7,TRBD2,NA
CASSSTDRHEQYF,TGTGCCAGCAGCTCAACAGACAGGCACGAGCAGTACTTC,TRBV7-9,TRBJ2-7,NA,few
CASSQERQGGLTDTQYF,TGCGCCAGCAGCCAAGAGAGACAGGGGGGACTCACAGATACGCAGTATTTT,TRBV4-1,TRBJ2-3,TRBD1,NA
CASSSILDYEQYF,TGTGCCAGCAGTTCTATCCTCGACTACGAGCAGTACTTC,TRBV6-5,TRBJ2-7,NA,NA
CASSLPGAYEQYF,TGTGCCAGCAGTTTGCCAGGGGCCTACGAGCAGTACTTC,TRBV28,TRBJ2-7,NA,NA
CASSRDRARNSPLHF,TGTGCCAGCAGCCGGGACAGGGCACGGAATTCACCCCTCCACTTT,TRBV5-4,TRBJ1-6,TRBD1,NA
CATAGTEDGNEKLFF,TGTGCCACCGCCGGGACAGAAGATGGGAATGAAAAACTGTTTTTT,TRBV10-3,TRBJ1-4,TRBD1,NA
CASSLESGFINYGYTF,TGTGCCAGCAGCTTAGAATCGGGGTTCATAAACTATGGCTACACCTTC,TRBV7-2,TRBJ1-2,NA,NA
CSVAGTTGSPLHF,TGCAGCGTTGCGGGGACCACGGGTTCACCCCTCCACTTT,TRBV29-1,TRBJ1-6,NA,NA
CASSLAWGMHEQYF,TGTGCCAGCAGCTTAGCTTGGGGAATGCACGAGCAGTACTTC,TRBV7-2,TRBJ2-7,NA,NA
CASGREGTGELFF,TGTGCCAGCGGGCGGGAGGGAACCGGGGAGCTGTTTTTT,TRBV6-5,TRBJ2-2,TRBD2,NA
CASSLTGQNYNEQFF,TGTGCCAGCAGCCTAACGGGACAGAATTACAATGAGCAGTTCTTC,TRBV5-5,TRBJ2-1,TRBD1,NA
CASSSGTGASPLHF,TGTGCCAGCAGCTCCGGGACAGGGGCTTCACCCCTCCACTTT,TRBV7-8,TRBJ1-6,TRBD1,NA
CASTFDSPNTGELFF,TGTGCCAGTACGTTTGACAGCCCTAACACCGGGGAGCTGTTTTTT,TRBV19,TRBJ2-2,NA,NA
CASRILGGSPQETQYF,TGTGCCAGCAGGATCCTGGGCGGGAGCCCCCAAGAGACCCAGTACTTC,TRBV5-6,TRBJ2-5,TRBD2,NA
CASSIDGFRVTGLNTEAFF,TGTGCCAGTAGTATAGATGGTTTTAGGGTTACGGGGCTGAACACTGAAGCTTTCTTT,TRBV19,TRBJ1-1,NA,NA
CASSQSTAGGLEQFF,TGTGCTAGCAGCCAAAGTACGGCGGGAGGCCTTGAGCAGTTCTTC,TRBV7-7,TRBJ2-1,TRBD2,NA
CASRQRQAGELFF,TGTGCCAGCAGACAGAGGCAGGCCGGGGAGCTGTTTTTT,TRBV27,TRBJ2-2,NA,few
CASSATGGPYEQYF,TGTGCCAGCAGCGCGACAGGGGGTCCCTACGAGCAGTACTTC,TRBV11-2,TRBJ2-7,TRBD1,NA
CASSRDRGNYQPQHF,TGTGCCAGCTCACGAGACAGGGGGAACTATCAGCCCCAGCATTTT,TRBV18,TRBJ1-5,TRBD1,NA
CASSLGAGYEQYF,TGTGCCAGCAGCTTGGGAGCGGGATACGAGCAGTACTTC,TRBV11-2,TRBJ2-7,TRBD2,NA
CASSLGATNEKLFF,TGTGCCAGCAGCTTAGGTGCAACTAATGAAAAACTGTTTTTT,TRBV7-9,TRBJ1-4,NA,once
CSDRQTTDTQYF,TGCAGCGACAGACAAACCACAGATACGCAGTATTTT,TRBV29-1,TRBJ2-3,NA,NA
CAISDPLTGGGNQPQHF,TGTGCCATCAGTGATCCTCTTACAGGGGGCGGCAATCAGCCCCAGCATTTT,TRBV10-3,TRBJ1-5,TRBD1,NA
CAIEKGGSNEQFF,TGTGCCATCGAAAAGGGGGGAAGCAATGAGCAGTTCTTC,TRBV10-3,TRBJ2-1,NA,NA
CAWSAGQGVYNEQFF,TGTGCCTGGAGTGCCGGCCAGGGGGTTTACAATGAGCAGTTCTTC,TRBV30,TRBJ2-1,TRBD1,NA
CASKWRATEAFF,TGTGCCAGCAAATGGAGGGCCACTGAAGCTTTCTTT,TRBV25-1,TRBJ1-1,NA,NA
CASGTSGRETQYF,TGTGCCAGCGGGACTAGCGGGAGAGAGACCCAGTACTTC,TRBV30,TRBJ2-5,TRBD2,NA
CASSQGDTQYF,TGCGCCAGCAGCCAGGGAGATACGCAGTATTTT,TRBV5-1,TRBJ2-3,NA,NA